Listed here are 9 T cell receptor beta chains from one sample, sequenced in a study of cytomegalovirus exposure and HLA in healthy donors. Both 60 Vbeta primers and 13 Jbeta primers went into the PCR. Assay: immunoSEQ multiplex PCR; the TCRdb copy retains only in-frame clones and omits some. The sample records about 130,000 clones, roughly 80% being singletons. The specimen was PBMCs. These receptors were collected from a man between 18 and 35 years old in good health and CMV-seropositive.

The CDR3 nucleotides read TGTGCCAGCAGCTTGGGTGGGACAGGCTCCTACAATGAGCAGTTCTTC. It encodes CASSLGGTGSYNEQFF. The chain is built from TRBV5-4 and TRBJ2-1, with 8 bases that match TRBD1. Losses at the gene ends were 0 bases for V and 0 bases for J; bases not matched to a gene: 2. This CDR3 comprises 16 residues. Germline values: CDR1 SGHNT, CDR2 YYREEE (reference sequence).

The J gene is TRBJ2-5, the V gene TRBV7-8; tentative D call: TRBD2 (5 bases). The V and J ends lost 5 bases and 2 bases respectively, with 12 bases between them. The CDR3 has 14 residues. Per germline, CDR1 SGHVS and CDR2 FQNEAQ. This CDR3 is CASSPDYEQETQYF. CDR3 in DNA: TGTGCCAGCAGCCCAGACTACGAGCAAGAGACCCAGTACTTC. Full variable domain (missing parts from reference TRBV7-8 and TRBJ2-5): GAGVSQSPRYKVAKRGQDVALRCDPISGHVSLFWYQQALGQGPEFLTYFQNEAQLDKSGLPSDRFFAERPEGSVSTLKIQRTQQEDSAVYLCASSPDYEQETQYFGPGTRLLVL.

This clone was counted once. The chain has TRBV25-1 and TRBJ2-5, with D possibly matching TRBD1 (5 bases). Per the germline V gene, CDR1 is MGHDK and CDR2 is SYGVNS. Trimming pared 7 bases from V and 0 bases from J, leaving 9 bases between. The CDR3 runs 13 residues. The CDR3 is CASMKGYQETQYF. For the CDR3, the DNA is TGTGCCAGCATGAAGGGGTACCAAGAGACCCAGTACTTC. Full variable domain (missing parts from reference TRBV25-1 and TRBJ2-5): EADIYQTPRYLVIGTGKKITLECSQTMGHDKMYWYQQDPGMELHLIHYSYGVNSTEKGDLSSESTVSRIRTEHFPLTLESARPSHTSQYLCASMKGYQETQYFGPGTRLLVL.

V gene TRBV30 combines with J gene TRBJ2-7; a weak D match, TRBD1 (5 bases). The V gene lost 6 bases and the J gene lost 3 bases, with 9 bases spanning the gap. In germline, CDR1 is GTSNPN, CDR2 SVGIG (reference sequence). CDR3 length: 11 residues. DNA for the CDR3: TGTGCCTGTGACAGTCACTACGAGCAGTACTTC. Amino acids: CACDSHYEQYF.

The chain joins TRBV19 to TRBJ1-5; D may be TRBD1 (5 bases). This CDR3 contains 14 residues. V was pared by 5 bases and J by 5 bases, with 13 bases between. Germline loops: CDR1 LNHDA, CDR2 SQIVND (reference sequence). The CDR3 here is CASSRGMDDQPQHF. The CDR3 DNA follows: TGTGCCAGTAGTCGGGGGATGGACGATCAGCCCCAGCATTTT.

V is TRBV11-3 and J is TRBJ1-1, with 9 nucleotides matching TRBD1. Germline V lookup: CDR1 SGHNT, CDR2 YENEEA. CDR3 length equals 14 residues. Germline trimming cut 5 bases from V and 3 bases from J; bases unmatched to any gene: 4. CDR3 sequence (DNA): TGTGCCAGCAGCCCGGGACAGGGAGACACTGAAGCTTTCTTT. It translates to CASSPGQGDTEAFF. The variable domain in full, completed from reference TRBV11-3 and TRBJ1-1, reads EAGVVQSPRYKIIEKKQPVAFWCNPISGHNTLYWYLQNLGQGPELLIRYENEEAVDDSQLPKDRFSAERLKGVDSTLKIQPAELGDSAVYLCASSPGQGDTEAFFGQGTRLTVV.

The chain joins TRBV6-1 to TRBJ2-2, with TRBD1 matching over 8 bases. Germline V gene sequence: CDR1 MNHNS, CDR2 SASEGT. V was clipped by 3 bases and J by 0 bases; unmatched bases: 12. The CDR3 totals 19 residues. The CDR3 nucleotides are TGTGCCAGCAGTGATAGGGCTCGGACAGGGAATCCGAACACCGGGGAGCTGTTTTTT. This encodes CASSDRARTGNPNTGELFF.

V usage is TRBV19 and J usage is TRBJ2-1; D is possibly TRBD2 (6 bases). Germline V lookup: CDR1 LNHDA, CDR2 SQIVND (reference sequence). The CDR3 consists of 16 residues. Trimming left V 0 bases short and J 4 bases short, with 13 bases between. The CDR3 DNA reads TGTGCCAGTAGTATAGACGGGGGTTACGGGTACAATGAGCAGTTCTTC. Translated: CASSIDGGYGYNEQFF.

The chain couples TRBV11-2 to TRBJ1-4; TRBD1 aligns across 7 bases. This CDR3 has 14 amino acids. Germline CDR1 reads SGHAT; CDR2 reads FQNNGV. Trimming removed 5 bases from V and 2 bases from J; junction bases left unmatched: 2. The chain's CDR3 is CASSRQGTNEKLFF. The CDR3 DNA sequence: TGTGCCAGCAGCCGACAGGGTACTAATGAAAAACTGTTTTTT.